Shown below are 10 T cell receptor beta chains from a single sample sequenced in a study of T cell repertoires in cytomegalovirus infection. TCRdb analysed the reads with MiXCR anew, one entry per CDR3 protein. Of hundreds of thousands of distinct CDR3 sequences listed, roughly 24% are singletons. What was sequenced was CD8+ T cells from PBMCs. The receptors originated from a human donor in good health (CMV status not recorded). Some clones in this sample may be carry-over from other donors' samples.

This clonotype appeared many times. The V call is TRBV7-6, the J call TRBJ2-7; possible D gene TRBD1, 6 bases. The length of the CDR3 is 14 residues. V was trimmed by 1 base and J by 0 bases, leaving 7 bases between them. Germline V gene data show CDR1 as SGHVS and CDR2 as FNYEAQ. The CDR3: CASSLGTVSYEQYF. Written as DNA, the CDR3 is TGTGCCAGCAGCTTAGGGACAGTCTCCTACGAGCAGTACTTC. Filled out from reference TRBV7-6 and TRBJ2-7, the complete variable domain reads GAGVSQSPRYKVTKRGQDVALRCDPISGHVSLYWYRQALGQGPEFLTYFNYEAQQDKSGLPNDRFSAERPEGSISTLTIQRTEQRDSAMYRCASSLGTVSYEQYFGPGTRLTVT.

Here the CDR3 reads CSARGIDGAYEQYV. CDR3 bases: TGCAGTGCTAGAGGAATCGACGGTGCCTACGAGCAGTACGTC. The rearrangement joins TRBV20-1 to TRBJ2-7; D is unresolved. The CDR3 has 14 residues. Trimming removed 1 base at V and 2 bases at J, with 12 bases between. Germline V gene sequence: CDR1 DFQATT, CDR2 SNEGSKA (reference sequence).

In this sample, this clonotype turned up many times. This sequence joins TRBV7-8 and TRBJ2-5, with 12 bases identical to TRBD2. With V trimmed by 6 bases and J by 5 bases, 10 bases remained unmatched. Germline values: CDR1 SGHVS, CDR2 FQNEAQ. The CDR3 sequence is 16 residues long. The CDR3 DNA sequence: TGTGCCAGCAGAGGGGGACTAGCGGGCCGCGGGGAGACCCAGTACTTC. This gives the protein CASRGGLAGRGETQYF.

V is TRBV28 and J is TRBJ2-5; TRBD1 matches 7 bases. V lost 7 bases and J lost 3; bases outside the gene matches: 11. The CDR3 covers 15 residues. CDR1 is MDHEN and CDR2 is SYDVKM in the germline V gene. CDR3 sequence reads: CASTPRGTVKETQYF. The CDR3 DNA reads TGTGCCAGCACTCCCCGAGGGACAGTTAAAGAGACCCAGTACTTC.

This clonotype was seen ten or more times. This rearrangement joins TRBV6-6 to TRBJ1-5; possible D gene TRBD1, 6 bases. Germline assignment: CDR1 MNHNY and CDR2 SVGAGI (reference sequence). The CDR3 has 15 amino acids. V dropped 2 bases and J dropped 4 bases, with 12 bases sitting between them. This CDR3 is CASSYPGQINQPQHF. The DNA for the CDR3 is TGTGCCAGCAGTTACCCGGGACAAATTAATCAGCCCCAGCATTTT.

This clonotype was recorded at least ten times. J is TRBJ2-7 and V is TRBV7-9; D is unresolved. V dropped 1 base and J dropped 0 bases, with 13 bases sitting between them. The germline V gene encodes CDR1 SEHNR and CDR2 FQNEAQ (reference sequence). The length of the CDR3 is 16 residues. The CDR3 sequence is CASSLGPPGASYEQYV. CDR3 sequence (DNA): TGTGCCAGCAGCTTAGGACCCCCAGGTGCCTCCTACGAGCAGTACGTC.

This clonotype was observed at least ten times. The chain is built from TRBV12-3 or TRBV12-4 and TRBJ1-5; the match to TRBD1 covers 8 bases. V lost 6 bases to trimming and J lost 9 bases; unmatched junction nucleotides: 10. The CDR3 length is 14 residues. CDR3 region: CASSSGTGAWPQHF. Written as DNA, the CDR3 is TGTGCCAGCAGCTCCGGGACAGGCGCATGGCCCCAGCATTTT.

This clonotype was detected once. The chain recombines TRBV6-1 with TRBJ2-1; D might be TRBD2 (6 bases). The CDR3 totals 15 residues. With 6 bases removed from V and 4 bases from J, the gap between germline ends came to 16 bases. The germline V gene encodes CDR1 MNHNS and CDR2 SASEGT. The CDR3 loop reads CASRGGLGPYNEQFF. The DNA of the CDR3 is TGTGCCAGCAGGGGGGGTTTAGGCCCGTACAATGAGCAGTTCTTC.

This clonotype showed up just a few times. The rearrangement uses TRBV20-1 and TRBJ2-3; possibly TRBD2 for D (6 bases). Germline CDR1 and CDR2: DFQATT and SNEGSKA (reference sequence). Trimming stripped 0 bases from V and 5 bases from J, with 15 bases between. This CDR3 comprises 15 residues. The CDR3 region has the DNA TGCAGTGCTAGAGATCCGGCAGGGCGGGGAGATACGCAGTATTTT. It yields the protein CSARDPAGRGDTQYF.

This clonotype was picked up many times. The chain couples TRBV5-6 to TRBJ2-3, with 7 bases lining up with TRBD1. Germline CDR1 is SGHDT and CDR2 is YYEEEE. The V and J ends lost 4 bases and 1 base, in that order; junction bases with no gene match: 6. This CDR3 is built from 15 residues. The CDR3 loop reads CASSPTGVGTDTQYF. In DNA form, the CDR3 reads TGTGCCAGCAGCCCAACAGGGGTGGGCACAGATACGCAGTATTTT.